Shown below are 10 T cell receptor beta chains from a single sample sequenced in a study of shared clonotypes between healthy human individuals. The table came from immunoSEQ multiplex PCR; TCRdb's copy has only in-frame clones and leaves some out. The sample has about 120,000 clones, 55% to 70% seen once. Sequenced: memory CD8+ T cells sorted from blood. The subset denotes: CD45RO+ cells pooled with CCR7-negative TemRA cells. These receptors originate from a woman in her twenties or thirties in good health.

This clone has a handful of counts. The V call is TRBV28, the J call TRBJ2-1, with D unresolved. V was cut by 7 bases and J by 1 base, with 17 bases left in between. The CDR3 has 16 residues. The germline CDR1 and CDR2 sequences are MDHEN and SYDVKM. DNA of the CDR3: TGTGCCAGCACCAAAAACCCCCAGGAGTCCTACAATGAGCAGTTCTTC. It is translated as CASTKNPQESYNEQFF.

The chain is built from TRBV11-2 and TRBJ2-2; 7 bases are shared with TRBD2. The CDR3 is 14 residues long. V lost 11 bases to trimming and J lost 7 bases; unmatched junction nucleotides: 13. Germline-derived CDR1 and CDR2 are SGHAT and FQNNGV. The CDR3 loop reads CACRQAGFIGELFF. The CDR3 DNA reads as TGTGCCTGCCGTCAAGCGGGATTCATCGGGGAGCTGTTTTTT.

The chain recombines TRBV7-9 with TRBJ2-5; tentative D call: TRBD2 (6 bases). Germline CDR1 and CDR2: SEHNR and FQNEAQ (reference sequence). The CDR3 runs 15 residues. V lost 1 base, J lost 3 bases, and 12 bases lay in between. The CDR3 is CASSLDQGLEETQYF. In nucleotides, the CDR3 is TGTGCCAGCAGCTTAGACCAGGGACTGGAAGAGACCCAGTACTTC.

Comment on this clone: This sequence is one base from a far larger clone and is likely a read error. The rearrangement joins TRBV6-5 to TRBJ2-7; 11 nucleotides align to TRBD1. Unmatched junction bases numbered 0, after V lost 2 bases and J lost 3 bases. The CDR3 contains 14 residues. The V gene's germline CDR1 is MNHEY and CDR2 SVGAGI. The CDR3 sequence is CASSYGTGGYEQYF. The CDR3 region has the DNA TGTGCCAGCAGTTACGGGACAGGGGGCTACGAGCAGTACTTC.

This clone was counted once. The V gene is TRBV6-6, the J gene TRBJ1-3; a weak D match, TRBD1 (5 bases). Trimming removed 6 bases from V and 2 bases from J, with 17 bases in between. This CDR3 contains 16 residues. The germline V gene has CDR1 MNHNY and CDR2 SVGAGI (reference sequence). The CDR3 bases are TGTGCCAGCAGCGATACTATTGAAGGGGCTGGAAACACCATATATTTT. Translation: CASSDTIEGAGNTIYF.

In its sample, this clone was seen a few times. The chain carries TRBV7-8 and TRBJ2-4, with D perhaps TRBD1 (5 bases). The CDR3 sequence is 14 residues long. Looked up from germline, CDR1 is SGHVS and CDR2 is FQNEAQ. Trimming shortened V by 3 bases and J by 6 bases, and 12 bases separated the two germline ends. The DNA of the CDR3 is TGTGCCAGCAGCTTGTGGGGCGAAGGAAACATTCAGTACTTC. The encoded protein is CASSLWGEGNIQYF.

This clone has just a few counts. The genes are TRBV11-2 and TRBJ2-2, with 9 bases lining up with TRBD2. Trimming cost V 1 base and J 2 bases; bases outside gene matches: 5. The germline V gene encodes CDR1 SGHAT and CDR2 FQNNGV. The CDR3 spans 17 residues. The CDR3 nucleotides are TGTGCCAGCAGCTTAGGACTAGCGGAGATAAACACCGGGGAGCTGTTTTTT. Translation gives CASSLGLAEINTGELFF.

The V gene is TRBV19, the J gene TRBJ2-5; 13 bases agree with TRBD2. J gave up 4 bases and V 3 bases, and 14 bases lay outside the gene matches. In germline, CDR1 is LNHDA, CDR2 SQIVND (reference sequence). CDR3 length: 19 residues. The DNA of the CDR3 is TGTGCCAGTAGTATTTTTTACGGACTAGCGGGAGCTCTGGGAGAGACCCAGTACTTC. Residues: CASSIFYGLAGALGETQYF.

Only a few counts were recorded for this clone. The rearrangement uses TRBV7-9 and TRBJ2-1; D possibly corresponds to TRBD2 (6 bases). The ends were cut back, 5 bases at V and 4 bases at J, with 9 bases in the middle. The CDR3 runs to 13 residues. Germline values: CDR1 SEHNR, CDR2 FQNEAQ (reference sequence). CDR3: CASSGTGYNEQFF. For the CDR3, the DNA is TGTGCCAGCAGCGGGACTGGTTACAATGAGCAGTTCTTC.

The rearrangement joins TRBV29-1 to TRBJ2-5; 9 positions match TRBD2. Gene TRBJ2-7 matches the end of the DNA better, so the J call may be wrong. Germline CDR1 SQVTM, CDR2 ANQGSEA. There are 12 residues in the CDR3. CDR3 residues: CSVQGTSHEQYF. The CDR3 DNA sequence: TGCAGCGTCCAGGGGACTAGCCACGAGCAGTACTTC.